This TCR beta chain was sequenced in a study of CD8+CD57+ T cells in acquired aplastic anemia. Study-level information: The DNA of sorted CD4+ and CD8+ cells averaged around 3 ug. General study results and limits: Overlap between patients and controls comprised twenty-nine CD8+ CDR3 sequences.

Sequencing involved patients with CD8+CD57+ cell expansion previously shown by flow cytometry. All patients were therapy-naive when blood was sampled. J gave up 6 bases and V 7 bases, and 6 bases lay outside the gene matches. The CDR3 has 14 amino acids. The germline gives CDR1 KGHSH, CDR2 LQKENI. Concerning this clonotype: Its antigen is still unknown.

Template material for TCR beta VDJ and CDR3 profiling consisted of genomic DNA. TCRdb independently ran MiXCR on the reads; one entry per CDR3 protein. The sample holds approximately 170,000 distinct CDR3 sequences, less than 60% seen once. This clonotype was obtained from a human donor with aplastic anemia. J is TRBJ2-2 and V is TRBV18; TRBD1 matches 9 bases. The sequenced sample was sorted CD4+, CD8+, or CD8+CD57+ T cells (not recorded which) from PBMCs. The CDR3: CASWDRDLSGELFF. Written as DNA, the CDR3 is TGTGCCAGCTGGGACAGGGATTTGTCCGGGGAGCTGTTTTTT. The whole variable domain, filled in from reference TRBV18 and TRBJ2-2, reads NAGVMQNPRHLVRRRGQEARLRCSPMKGHSHVYWYRQLPEEGLKFMVYLQKENIIDESGMPKERFSAEFPKEGPSILRIQQVVRGDSAAYFCASWDRDLSGELFFGEGSRLTVL.